This is a list of T cell receptor beta chains from one sample in a study of vaccination and CD4 T cells after COVID-19. Their recognized antigens are unknown. One entry per CDR3 protein results from TCRdb running MiXCR on the PCR reads. The profile shows over 25,000 distinct CDR3 sequences, approximately 60% of them singletons. The sequences come from CD4+ T cells from blood, cultured in vitro, collected after SARS-CoV-2 vaccination. The receptors were sampled from a human donor who received a COVID-19 vaccine. Both conserved end residues are part of each CDR3. The D gene is left open where the match is weak. Where a row states a size, it is once, few, many or the class of an expanded clone; other rows omit it.

size,V,J,D,DNA,CDR3
.,TRBV3-1,TRBJ1-5,.,TGTGCCAGCAGCATGTCGTCGGGCAATCAGCCCCAGCATTTT,CASSMSSGNQPQHF
.,TRBV7-2,TRBJ1-6,.,TGTGCCAGCAGCTTGTCTCCCCGCTATAATTCACCCCTCCACTTT,CASSLSPRYNSPLHF
few,TRBV19,TRBJ1-1,.,TGTGCCAGTAGTATGGGGGAAGTGAACACTGAAGCTTTCTTT,CASSMGEVNTEAFF
.,TRBV2,TRBJ1-1,TRBD1,TGTGCCAGCAGGAGCAGGGGGGACACTGAAGCTTTCTTT,CASRSRGDTEAFF
.,TRBV19,TRBJ2-3,.,TGTGCCAGTAGTAAATTGACAGACACAGATACGCAGTATTTT,CASSKLTDTDTQYF
.,TRBV15,TRBJ2-1,.,TGTGCCACCAGCAGAGATCCTCGTCAGGTGAACTCCTACAATGAGCAGTTCTTC,CATSRDPRQVNSYNEQFF
.,TRBV2,TRBJ2-7,TRBD1,TGTGCCAGCAGTGAACTACAGGGGTCCTACGAGCAGTACTTC,CASSELQGSYEQYF
.,TRBV7-2,TRBJ1-1,TRBD1,TGTGCCAGCAGCTCAAGGACAGGGCCCACTGAAGCTTTCTTT,CASSSRTGPTEAFF
.,TRBV10-3,TRBJ2-5,.,TGTGCCATCAGTGAAGGACTCAGCCAGGAGACCCAGTACTTC,CAISEGLSQETQYF
.,TRBV6-1,TRBJ1-5,.,TGTGCCAGCAGTGTGGACCGACCCAATCAGCCCCAGCATTTT,CASSVDRPNQPQHF
.,TRBV6-1,TRBJ2-7,TRBD2,TGTGCCAGCAGCATACTAGCGGGGGGCCACGAGCAGTACTTC,CASSILAGGHEQYF
.,TRBV24-1,TRBJ2-2,.,TGTGCCACCGAACAGCGGGACACTTACACCGGGGAGCTGTTTTTT,CATEQRDTYTGELFF
.,TRBV7-9,TRBJ2-5,TRBD2,TGTGCCAGCAGCCCACACCGGGAGCGGGGGGGCCTTACCCAGTACTTC,CASSPHRERGGLTQYF
few,TRBV21-1,TRBJ1-5,.,TGTGCCAGCAGCAAAGATGCGAGACAGGGTAGTAATCAGCCCCAGCATTTT,CASSKDARQGSNQPQHF
once,TRBV2,TRBJ2-3,.,TGTGCCAGCAGTGAAATAGGGTTCTCAGATACGCAGTATTTT,CASSEIGFSDTQYF
.,TRBV6-1,TRBJ1-2,TRBD1,TGTGCCAGCAGCCCGGAAGGACAGGGGAACTATGGCTACACCTTC,CASSPEGQGNYGYTF
.,TRBV2,TRBJ2-3,TRBD2,TGTGCCAGCCAGACTAGCGAGCCAGATACGCAGTATTTT,CASQTSEPDTQYF
.,TRBV2,TRBJ2-5,.,TGTGCCAGCAGCCCCTCAAACAGCAGGGAGACCCAGTACTTC,CASSPSNSRETQYF
.,TRBV5-1,TRBJ1-1,.,TGCGCCAGCAGCTTGGGAAACGAGGTCGCTGAAGCTTTCTTT,CASSLGNEVAEAFF
.,TRBV12-3/TRBV12-4,TRBJ2-1,.,TGTGCCAGCGGGGTAACGGATGAGCAGTTCTTC,CASGVTDEQFF
.,TRBV20-1,TRBJ1-3,.,TGCAGTGCTAGAGTGGGGGCGAGTAACACCATATATTTT,CSARVGASNTIYF
few,TRBV7-9,TRBJ1-1,TRBD1,TGTGCCAGCAGCTCGCGGGAACTCAGGGGGCCCTCCCTGAACACTGAAGCTTTCTTT,CASSSRELRGPSLNTEAFF
.,TRBV5-1,TRBJ2-7,.,TGCGCCAGCAGCTTGCTGACTGACGAAGAGGGGAAGCAGTACTTC,CASSLLTDEEGKQYF
few,TRBV7-2,TRBJ2-6,TRBD2,TGTGCCAGCAGCGCCCGACTAGCGGGGGGTTCAGGGGCCAACGTCCTGACTTTC,CASSARLAGGSGANVLTF